Below, 30 T cell receptor beta chains from the same sample are listed, as sequenced in a study of cytomegalovirus exposure and HLA in healthy donors (TCRdb year 2017). The method was the immunoSEQ multiplex PCR assay. Drawn from immuneACCESS, this table holds only the in-frame rearrangements with V and J called that TCRdb kept. Clones are partly lost; checked studies trace under half to an unresolved V gene and leave the rest unexplained. The sample records around 150,000 clones, over 85% of which are singletons. Around a tenth of the sample comes from the top ten. Input material: PBMCs. These TCRs come from a woman younger than 35 in good health and CMV-seropositive.

The V and J genes are TRBV18 and TRBJ2-2, with D tentatively TRBD1 (7 bases). This CDR3 is built from 16 residues. Trimming removed 4 bases at V and 3 bases at J, with 15 bases between. CDR1 and CDR2 (germline): KGHSH, LQKENI. This CDR3 is CASSRPARGDTGELFF. CDR3 DNA: TGTGCCAGCTCACGACCGGCCAGGGGGGACACCGGGGAGCTGTTTTTT.

The chain employs TRBV29-1 and TRBJ2-7, with 12 bases fitting TRBD2. CDR3 length: 17 residues. V lost 1 base, J lost 2 bases, and 9 bases stayed unmatched. The germline V gene has CDR1 SQVTM and CDR2 ANQGSEA. The CDR3 region is CSVEAAGLAGGTYEQYF. In DNA, the CDR3 is TGCAGCGTTGAAGCCGCTGGCCTAGCGGGAGGGACCTACGAGCAGTACTTC.

The CDR3 region is CASSTLLAGGHNEQFF. DNA for the CDR3: TGTGCCAGCAGTACCCTGCTAGCGGGAGGACACAATGAGCAGTTCTTC. The V call is TRBV27, the J call TRBJ2-1, with TRBD2 matching 11 bases. This CDR3 is 16 amino acids long. The trim removed 5 bases at V and 5 bases at J, leaving 8 bases unmatched. Germline loops: CDR1 MNHEY, CDR2 SMNVEV (reference sequence).

This sequence joins TRBV5-4 and TRBJ1-2, with TRBD1 matching over 7 bases. Germline CDR1 SGHNT, CDR2 YYREEE (reference sequence). With 0 bases clipped from V and 0 bases from J, the junction kept 2 bases outside the gene matches. This CDR3 has 15 amino acids. DNA for the CDR3: TGTGCCAGCAGCTTGGCGGGGACAGCTAACTATGGCTACACCTTC. Its protein is CASSLAGTANYGYTF.

The rearrangement joins TRBV20-1 to TRBJ1-2, with a tentative D call TRBD1 (5 bases). CDR1 is DFQATT, CDR2 SNEGSKA, per germline (reference sequence). Deletions cut 5 bases from V and 8 bases from J, with 12 bases between. The CDR3 totals 11 residues. This chain's CDR3 is CSAFREEGYTF. The CDR3 coding sequence is TGCAGTGCTTTCAGGGAGGAAGGCTACACCTTC.

With respect to this clone: The same CDR3 is also encoded by other DNA sequences in this sample. This rearrangement joins TRBV2 to TRBJ1-2; D unclear. The V end was cut by 8 bases, the J end by 5 bases, with 15 bases between. Germline V gives CDR1 SNHLY, CDR2 FYNNEI. CDR3 length: 13 amino acids. Here the CDR3 DNA reads TGTGCCAGCCTGGCCCTGGGCCTATATGGCTACACCTTC. It codes for CASLALGLYGYTF.

The genes are TRBV7-6 and TRBJ1-1, with 7 bases matching TRBD1. CDR3 size: 13 residues. CDR1 and CDR2 from the germline V gene are SGHVS and FNYEAQ. Trimming cost V 5 bases and J 6 bases; bases outside gene matches: 6. CDR3 in amino acids: CASSLTGKAEAFF. For the CDR3, the DNA is TGTGCCAGCAGCCTGACAGGGAAGGCTGAAGCTTTCTTT.

This chain joins TRBV6-4 and TRBJ2-2; the match to TRBD2 covers 7 bases. The CDR3 consists of 14 residues. Losses at the gene ends were 0 bases for V and 5 bases for J; bases not matched to a gene: 0. Germline CDR1 reads MRHNA; CDR2 reads SNTAGT. The DNA for the CDR3 is TGTGCCAGCAGTGACTCTAGCGGGACCGGGGAGCTGTTTTTT. Protein sequence: CASSDSSGTGELFF.

V and J are TRBV7-8 and TRBJ1-5; weak D call: TRBD1 (6 bases). Germline CDR1 SGHVS, CDR2 FQNEAQ. Trimming pared 2 bases from V and 6 bases from J, leaving 14 bases between. CDR3 length: 15 amino acids. Here the CDR3 reads CASSLFNRDGQPQHF. In DNA, the CDR3 is TGTGCCAGCAGCTTATTTAACAGGGATGGTCAGCCCCAGCATTTT.

The chain recombines TRBV6-4 with TRBJ2-1; 8 nucleotides line up with TRBD2. CDR1 is MRHNA and CDR2 is SNTAGT in the germline V gene. This CDR3 has 15 amino acids. The V gene end was trimmed by 4 bases and the J gene end by 5 bases; junction bases not matched to a gene: 7. The DNA of the CDR3 is TGTGCCAGCAGTGCTCGGCTAGCGGGCCACAATGAGCAGTTCTTC. Translation gives CASSARLAGHNEQFF.

The chain couples TRBV30 to TRBJ2-2; TRBD1 agrees at 7 bases. V dropped 5 bases and J dropped 14; count of bases not matched to a gene: 11. There are 12 residues in the CDR3. Germline V lookup: CDR1 GTSNPN, CDR2 SVGIG (reference sequence). CDR3 nucleotide sequence: TGTGCCTGGGAGGGACAGCCCCGTAACCTGTTTTTT. Protein: CAWEGQPRNLFF.

This chain connects TRBV19 to TRBJ1-5; D might be TRBD1 (6 bases). This CDR3 is built from 15 residues. Per the germline V gene, CDR1 is LNHDA and CDR2 is SQIVND (reference sequence). The ends were cut back, 5 bases at V and 3 bases at J, with 14 bases in the middle. CDR3 residues: CASSATGQNNQPQHF. For the CDR3, the DNA is TGTGCCAGTAGTGCCACAGGGCAGAACAATCAGCCCCAGCATTTT.

This clone occurred a few times. This chain uses TRBV11-3 with TRBJ1-5, with D hard to call. The germline V and J ends were trimmed by 5 bases and 0 bases, with 5 bases remaining between them. The CDR3 consists of 13 residues. The germline CDR1 and CDR2 sequences are SGHNT and YENEEA. In nucleotides, the CDR3 is TGTGCCAGCAGCCGGAGTAGCAATCAGCCCCAGCATTTT. It encodes CASSRSSNQPQHF. The variable domain in full, completed from reference TRBV11-3 and TRBJ1-5, reads EAGVVQSPRYKIIEKKQPVAFWCNPISGHNTLYWYLQNLGQGPELLIRYENEEAVDDSQLPKDRFSAERLKGVDSTLKIQPAELGDSAVYLCASSRSSNQPQHFGDGTRLSIL.

This chain links TRBV15 with TRBJ2-2, with a weak D call TRBD1 (6 bases). Germline CDR1 is LNHNV and CDR2 is YYDKDF (reference sequence). Deletions cut 5 bases from V and 1 base from J, with 11 bases between. The CDR3 contains 15 residues. The chain's CDR3 is CATSRDRWNTGELFF. The CDR3 coding sequence is TGTGCCACCAGCCGCGACAGGTGGAACACCGGGGAGCTGTTTTTT. Together with reference TRBV15 and TRBJ2-2, the CDR3 gives the full variable domain: DAMVIQNPRYQVTQFGKPVTLSCSQTLNHNVMYWYQQKSSQAPKLLFHYYDKDFNNEADTPDNFQSRRPNTSFCFLDIRSPGLGDTAMYLCATSRDRWNTGELFFGEGSRLTVL.

This clone showed up just once. J is TRBJ2-7 and V is TRBV29-1, with 8 bases lining up with TRBD1. The CDR3 extends over 13 amino acids. J lost 0 bases, V lost 4 bases, and 2 bases had no gene match. CDR1 is SQVTM, CDR2 ANQGSEA, per germline. The DNA for the CDR3 is TGCAGCGTTGCGGGGACAGGCTCCTACGAGCAGTACTTC. Amino acids: CSVAGTGSYEQYF.

This chain joins TRBV15 and TRBJ2-7; weak D call: TRBD2 (6 bases). The CDR3 loop spans 14 amino acids. Germline-derived CDR1 and CDR2 are LNHNV and YYDKDF (reference sequence). Trimming stripped 1 base from V and 7 bases from J, with 14 bases between. The CDR3, as DNA: TGTGCCACCAGCAGAGTTAGGGACTCCGGAGAGCAGTACTTC. This codes for CATSRVRDSGEQYF.

V and J are TRBV27 and TRBJ2-1; 9 bases fit TRBD2. The CDR3 has 14 amino acids. CDR1 is MNHEY and CDR2 is SMNVEV in the germline V gene (reference sequence). With V trimmed by 3 bases and J by 6 bases, 3 bases remained unmatched. The CDR3 protein is CASSFSGRGNEQFF. The CDR3, as DNA: TGTGCCAGCAGTTTTAGCGGGAGAGGCAATGAGCAGTTCTTC.

The CDR3 protein is CASSSEGAATYGYTF. CDR3 bases: TGCGCCAGCAGCTCTGAGGGCGCAGCAACCTATGGCTACACCTTC. The chain links TRBV5-1 to TRBJ1-2; unclear D gene. V was cut by 3 bases and J by 4 bases, with 16 bases left in between. Germline-derived CDR1 and CDR2 are SGHRS and YFSETQ. CDR3 length: 15 amino acids.

This clone occurred a few times. This sequence joins TRBV6-5 and TRBJ2-7; TRBD1 aligns across 7 bases. V was pared by 4 bases and J by 6 bases, with 9 bases of the junction left unmatched. Germline CDR1 is MNHEY and CDR2 is SVGAGI. This CDR3 has 14 residues. In DNA, the CDR3 is TGTGCCAGCAGTTTGGACAGGACGACCTCCGAGCAGTACTTC. Its translation is CASSLDRTTSEQYF.

This clone occurred once. V and J are TRBV6-6 and TRBJ2-7, with 10 bases identical to TRBD2. With 5 bases clipped from V and 4 bases from J, the junction kept 5 bases outside the gene matches. The CDR3 is 14 residues long. Looked up from germline, CDR1 is MNHNY and CDR2 is SVGAGI (reference sequence). The CDR3 is CASSPSGSVYEQYF. The CDR3 DNA reads TGTGCCAGCAGTCCTAGCGGGAGTGTATACGAGCAGTACTTC.

The V gene is TRBV12-5, the J gene TRBJ2-3; D ambiguous. Germline lookup yields CDR1 LGHNT and CDR2 FRNRAP. The V end lost 4 bases, the J end lost 6 bases, and 8 bases lay between the germline ends. This CDR3 has 12 amino acids. CDR3 sequence (DNA): TGTGCTAGTGGTTCCCGTCCGGATACGCAGTATTTT. Translation: CASGSRPDTQYF.

The chain carries TRBV5-6 and TRBJ1-1; 7 bases match TRBD1. The CDR3 covers 15 residues. Germline CDR1 SGHDT, CDR2 YYEEEE. V trimming: 3 bases; J trimming: 1 base; junction bases outside the gene matches: 6. The chain's CDR3 is CASSYSGGGNTEAFF. The CDR3 region has the DNA TGTGCCAGCAGCTATTCAGGGGGTGGGAACACTGAAGCTTTCTTT.

In nucleotides, the CDR3 is TGCGCCAGCAGACCGGACTTCAATGAGCAGTTCTTC. It codes for CASRPDFNEQFF. The V gene is TRBV5-1, the J gene TRBJ2-1; tentatively, D is TRBD2 (5 bases). V was clipped by 5 bases and J by 6 bases, with 9 bases between them. This CDR3 contains 12 residues. Germline CDR1 SGHRS, CDR2 YFSETQ.

The V call is TRBV15, the J call TRBJ2-7; TRBD1 aligns across 7 bases. The germline gives CDR1 LNHNV, CDR2 YYDKDF (reference sequence). The CDR3 extends over 16 amino acids. The J segment lost 6 bases and the V segment lost 0 bases, leaving 11 bases of the junction unmatched. The CDR3 loop is CATSRDRTGRGLEQYF. The DNA of the CDR3 is TGTGCCACCAGCAGAGACAGGACAGGACGGGGCCTCGAGCAGTACTTC. The variable domain in full, with the rest retrieved from reference TRBV15 and TRBJ2-7, is DAMVIQNPRYQVTQFGKPVTLSCSQTLNHNVMYWYQQKSSQAPKLLFHYYDKDFNNEADTPDNFQSRRPNTSFCFLDIRSPGLGDTAMYLCATSRDRTGRGLEQYFGPGTRLTVT.

The gene calls are TRBV19 and TRBJ2-1, with 9 bases fitting TRBD2. Germline trimming cut 4 bases from V and 9 bases from J; bases unmatched to any gene: 7. The CDR3 totals 14 residues. Looked up from germline, CDR1 is LNHDA and CDR2 is SQIVND (reference sequence). The CDR3 coding sequence is TGTGCCAGTAGTAGGGGACAGCGGGGGGCTGAGCAGTTCTTC. This encodes CASSRGQRGAEQFF.

The genes are TRBV1 and TRBJ2-6; no DNA check was done on the table's D call, TRBD1. TRBV1 is given as a pseudogene. The CDR3 has 19 amino acids. CDR3 sequence (DNA): TGCACCAGCAGCCAAGGATATGCAGGGGGAAGGGCTGGGGCCAACGTCCTGACTTTC. This translates into CTSSQGYAGGRAGANVLTF.

This rearrangement joins TRBV7-6 to TRBJ2-6; maybe TRBD1 (6 bases). V was shortened by 2 bases and J by 4 bases, with 15 bases between the two germline ends. This CDR3 contains 17 residues. The germline CDR1 and CDR2 sequences are SGHVS and FNYEAQ. The DNA of the CDR3 is TGTGCCAGCAGCTTAACACCAGGGGCGCCGGGGGCCAACGTCCTGACTTTC. Residues: CASSLTPGAPGANVLTF.

The gene calls are TRBV28 and TRBJ2-2, with TRBD1 matching over 9 bases. CDR3 length: 16 amino acids. Germline V lookup: CDR1 MDHEN, CDR2 SYDVKM. Losses at the gene ends were 5 bases for V and 9 bases for J; bases not matched to a gene: 13. In nucleotides, the CDR3 is TGTGCCAGCAGTCTCCCAAGGACAGGGGAAGGGAGGGAGCTGTTTTTT. It specifies CASSLPRTGEGRELFF.

V gene TRBV5-1 combines with J gene TRBJ2-1; 8 bases are a match to TRBD2. J was trimmed by 2 bases and V by 3 bases; bases with no gene match: 10. The length of the CDR3 is 17 residues. The germline gives CDR1 SGHRS, CDR2 YFSETQ. In DNA, the CDR3 is TGCGCCAGCAGCTCATCAATCAGCGGGAGAACCTACAATGAGCAGTTCTTC. Its protein product is CASSSSISGRTYNEQFF.

The J gene is TRBJ2-6, the V gene TRBV5-1; 7 nucleotides match TRBD1. Germline assignment: CDR1 SGHRS and CDR2 YFSETQ. The CDR3 covers 16 residues. The V and J ends lost 0 bases and 4 bases, in that order; junction bases with no gene match: 4. As DNA, the CDR3 is TGCGCCAGCAGCTTGGTTACAGGGGCCGGGGCCAACGTCCTGACTTTC. It translates to CASSLVTGAGANVLTF.